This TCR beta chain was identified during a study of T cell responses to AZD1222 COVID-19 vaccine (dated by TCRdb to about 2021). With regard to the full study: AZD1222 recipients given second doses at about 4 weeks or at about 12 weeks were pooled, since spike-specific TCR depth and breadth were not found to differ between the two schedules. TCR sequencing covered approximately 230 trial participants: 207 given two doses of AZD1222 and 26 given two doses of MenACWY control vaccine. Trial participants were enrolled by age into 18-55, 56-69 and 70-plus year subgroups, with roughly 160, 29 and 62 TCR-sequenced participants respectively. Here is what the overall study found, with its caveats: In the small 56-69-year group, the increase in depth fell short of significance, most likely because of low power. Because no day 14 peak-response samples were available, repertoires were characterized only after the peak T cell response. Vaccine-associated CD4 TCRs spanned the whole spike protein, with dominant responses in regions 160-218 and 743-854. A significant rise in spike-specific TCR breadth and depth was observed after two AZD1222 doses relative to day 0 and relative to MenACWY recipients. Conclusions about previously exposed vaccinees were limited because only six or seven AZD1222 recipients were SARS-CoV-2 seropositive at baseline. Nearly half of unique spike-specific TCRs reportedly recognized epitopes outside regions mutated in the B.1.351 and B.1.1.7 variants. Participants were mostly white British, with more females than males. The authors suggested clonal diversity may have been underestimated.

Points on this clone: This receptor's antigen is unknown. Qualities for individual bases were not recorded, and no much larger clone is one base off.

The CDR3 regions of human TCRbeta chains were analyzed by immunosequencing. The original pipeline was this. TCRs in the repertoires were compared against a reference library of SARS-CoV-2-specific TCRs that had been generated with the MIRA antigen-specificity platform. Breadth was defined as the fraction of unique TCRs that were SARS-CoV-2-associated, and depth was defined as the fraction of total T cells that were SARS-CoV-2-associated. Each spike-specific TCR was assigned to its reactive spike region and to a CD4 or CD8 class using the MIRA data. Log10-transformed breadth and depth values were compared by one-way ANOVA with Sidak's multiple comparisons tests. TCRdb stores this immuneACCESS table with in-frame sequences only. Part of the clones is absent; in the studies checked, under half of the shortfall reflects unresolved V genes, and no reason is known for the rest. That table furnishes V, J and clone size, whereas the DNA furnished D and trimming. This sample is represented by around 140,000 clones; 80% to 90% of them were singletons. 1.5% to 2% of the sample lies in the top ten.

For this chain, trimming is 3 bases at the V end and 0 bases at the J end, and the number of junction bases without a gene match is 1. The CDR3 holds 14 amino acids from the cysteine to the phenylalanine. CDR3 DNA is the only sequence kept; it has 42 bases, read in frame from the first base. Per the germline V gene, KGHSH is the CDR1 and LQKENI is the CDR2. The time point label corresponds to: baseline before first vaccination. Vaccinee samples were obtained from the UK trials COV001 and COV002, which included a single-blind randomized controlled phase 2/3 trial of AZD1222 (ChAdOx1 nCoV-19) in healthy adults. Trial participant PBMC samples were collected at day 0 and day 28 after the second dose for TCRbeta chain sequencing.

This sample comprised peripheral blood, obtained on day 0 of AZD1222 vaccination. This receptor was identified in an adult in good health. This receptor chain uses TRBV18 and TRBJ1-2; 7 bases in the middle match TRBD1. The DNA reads TGTGCCAGCTCACCTGGGACAGCTAACTATGGCTACACCTTC. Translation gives CASSPGTANYGYTF.